A single sample gave rise to the 24 T cell receptor beta chains below, sequenced in a study of cytomegalovirus exposure and HLA in healthy donors. The method was immunoSEQ multiplex PCR; TCRdb's version includes in-frame clones alone and lacks a portion of them. The sample shows 130,000 to 150,000 clones, approximately 91% of them seen only once. Sequences were obtained from PBMCs. The receptors stem from a woman between 18 and 29 years old in good health and CMV-seropositive.

This rearrangement joins TRBV27 to TRBJ1-3, with 7 positions matching TRBD1. Trimming took 4 bases from V and 2 from J; bases not matched to a gene: 5. The CDR3 has 15 amino acids. Germline-derived CDR1 and CDR2 are MNHEY and SMNVEV (reference sequence). The DNA for the CDR3 is TGTGCCAGCAGTTACAACAGGGGCCCTGGAAACACCATATATTTT. Residues: CASSYNRGPGNTIYF.

The chain has TRBV7-2 and TRBJ1-2; TRBD1 aligns across 7 bases. The CDR3 totals 15 residues. The germline V gene encodes CDR1 SGHTA and CDR2 FQGNSA. With 5 bases clipped from V and 6 bases from J, the junction kept 12 bases outside the gene matches. The CDR3 DNA follows: TGTGCCAGCAGCACGTACAGGGGCGAAATGGATGGCTACACCTTC. It encodes CASSTYRGEMDGYTF. Drawing the rest from reference TRBV7-2 and TRBJ1-2, the complete variable domain is GAGVSQSPSNKVTEKGKDVELRCDPISGHTALYWYRQSLGQGLEFLIYFQGNSAPDKSGLPSDRFSAERTGGSVSTLTIQRTQQEDSAVYLCASSTYRGEMDGYTFGSGTRLTVV.

This clone showed up just a few times. The CDR3 DNA is TGTGCCAGCAGCCCACGGACAGGCCTCATGGAGCAGTACTTC. It yields the protein CASSPRTGLMEQYF. The genes are TRBV9 and TRBJ2-7, with TRBD1 matching over 7 bases. CDR3 size: 14 residues. With 4 bases clipped from V and 7 bases from J, the junction kept 11 bases outside the gene matches. CDR1 and CDR2 (germline): SGDLS, YYNGEE.

The CDR3 bases are TGCAGCGTTCAGGGGACCCCGAACACCGGGGAGCTGTTTTTT. It yields the protein CSVQGTPNTGELFF. This chain links TRBV29-1 with TRBJ2-2; D perhaps matches TRBD1 (6 bases). From germline, CDR1 is SQVTM and CDR2 ANQGSEA. The length of the CDR3 is 14 residues. V lost 5 bases and J lost 0, with 10 bases in between.

This clone appeared a few times. The chain recombines TRBV7-9 with TRBJ2-3; D gene unclear. V was shortened by 0 bases and J by 5 bases, with 3 bases between the two germline ends. The CDR3 consists of 12 residues. CDR1 and CDR2 from the germline V gene are SEHNR and FQNEAQ (reference sequence). The CDR3 spells CASSLARDTQYF. In DNA form, the CDR3 reads TGTGCCAGCAGCTTAGCTAGAGATACGCAGTATTTT.

This clone was seen only a few times. The gene calls are TRBV18 and TRBJ1-2, with a weak D call TRBD1 (5 bases). Trimming removed 6 bases from V and 4 bases from J, with 18 bases in between. Germline CDR1 reads KGHSH; CDR2 reads LQKENI. This CDR3 contains 15 residues. DNA of the CDR3: TGTGCCAGCTCCCCTATCGGGGGGGAGGCCTATGGCTACACCTTC. It translates to CASSPIGGEAYGYTF.

CDR3 bases: TGTGCCAGCAGCTTAGGACTAGCGGGAGGGCAAGAGCAGTACTTC. Translated: CASSLGLAGGQEQYF. V usage is TRBV7-2 and J usage is TRBJ2-7; 14 nucleotides align to TRBD2. Looked up from germline, CDR1 is SGHTA and CDR2 is FQGNSA. With 1 base clipped from V and 7 bases from J, the junction kept 3 bases outside the gene matches. This CDR3 is built from 15 residues. Supplemented by reference TRBV7-2 and TRBJ2-7, the full variable domain reads GAGVSQSPSNKVTEKGKDVELRCDPISGHTALYWYRQSLGQGLEFLIYFQGNSAPDKSGLPSDRFSAERTGGSVSTLTIQRTQQEDSAVYLCASSLGLAGGQEQYFGPGTRLTVT.

The gene calls are TRBV10-3 and TRBJ2-3, with TRBD1 identical over 9 bases. V lost 7 bases, J lost 2 bases, and 10 bases stayed unmatched. The CDR3 length is 16 residues. Germline V gives CDR1 ENHRY, CDR2 SYGVKD. The CDR3 region is CAINSGDRALTDTQYF. The CDR3 DNA follows: TGTGCCATCAATTCCGGGGACAGGGCCCTCACAGATACGCAGTATTTT.

This chain joins TRBV5-1 and TRBJ2-5, with TRBD2 matching 14 bases. This CDR3 has 17 amino acids. J lost 5 bases, V lost 4 bases, and 10 bases had no gene match. Per the germline V gene, CDR1 is SGHRS and CDR2 is YFSETQ. The CDR3 coding sequence is TGCGCCAGCAGCGGCGGGACTAGCGGGAGAATTGGGGAGACCCAGTACTTC. This translates into CASSGGTSGRIGETQYF. Supplemented by reference TRBV5-1 and TRBJ2-5, the full variable domain reads KAGVTQTPRYLIKTRGQQVTLSCSPISGHRSVSWYQQTPGQGLQFLFEYFSETQRNKGNFPGRFSGRQFSNSRSEMNVSTLELGDSALYLCASSGGTSGRIGETQYFGPGTRLLVL.

The chain is built from TRBV19 and TRBJ1-2; 7 bases are a match to TRBD1. Germline assignment: CDR1 LNHDA and CDR2 SQIVND (reference sequence). J lost 2 bases, V lost 5 bases, and 2 bases had no gene match. CDR3 length equals 13 residues. For the CDR3, the DNA is TGTGCCAGTAGTGTGACAGGGAACTATGGCTACACCTTC. Encoded protein: CASSVTGNYGYTF.

The rearrangement links TRBV5-6 to TRBJ1-3, with TRBD1 matching over 7 bases. Germline CDR1 SGHDT, CDR2 YYEEEE. Unmatched junction bases numbered 3, after V lost 3 bases and J lost 3 bases. The CDR3 is 14 amino acids. CDR3 nucleotide sequence: TGTGCCAGCAGCTACGGGACAGTTGGAAACACCATATATTTT. Protein product: CASSYGTVGNTIYF.

V gene TRBV6-4 combines with J gene TRBJ2-2; unclear D gene. Germline CDR1 and CDR2: MRHNA and SNTAGT. Between the trimmed V and J ends, which lost 7 bases and 4 bases, there was a span of 13 bases. The CDR3 runs to 14 residues. This CDR3 is CASTPEPGTGELFF. CDR3 nucleotides: TGTGCCAGCACCCCCGAGCCCGGCACCGGGGAGCTGTTTTTT.

The rearrangement joins TRBV7-8 to TRBJ1-1; unclear D gene. This CDR3 has 18 amino acids. V lost 1 base to trimming and J lost 0 bases, with 18 bases between them. Germline V CDR1 and CDR2: SGHVS, FQNEAQ. The DNA of the CDR3 is TGTGCCAGCAGCTTAGTCACGGGGTTAGCCGCTATGAACACTGAAGCTTTCTTT. It is translated as CASSLVTGLAAMNTEAFF.

In the case of this clone: This sample includes further DNA sequences coding for the same CDR3. The gene calls are TRBV27 and TRBJ2-1; D gene uncertain. Germline V CDR1 and CDR2: MNHEY, SMNVEV (reference sequence). V was trimmed by 5 bases and J by 6 bases, leaving 5 bases between them. CDR3 length equals 11 residues. The CDR3 DNA is TGTGCCAGCAGTCTACGCAATGAGCAGTTCTTC. This codes for CASSLRNEQFF.

CDR3 sequence: CATSRDGSGRTYEQYF. The CDR3 nucleotides read TGTGCCACCAGCAGAGATGGAAGCGGGAGAACCTACGAGCAGTACTTC. The genes are TRBV15 and TRBJ2-7, with 8 bases that match TRBD2. This CDR3 is 16 amino acids long. The ends lost 0 bases at V and 2 bases at J; junction bases unmatched: 6. The germline V gene encodes CDR1 LNHNV and CDR2 YYDKDF (reference sequence).

The DNA for the CDR3 is TGCGCCAGCAGTCGCTCCTACAATGAGCAGTTCTTC. It codes for CASSRSYNEQFF. The gene calls are TRBV5-1 and TRBJ2-1; no firm D call. This CDR3 has 12 amino acids. V gave up 5 bases and J gave up 0 bases, with 3 bases separating them. CDR1 and CDR2 from the germline V gene are SGHRS and YFSETQ.

V is TRBV5-1 and J is TRBJ2-7, with 11 bases fitting TRBD2. CDR3 length equals 17 residues. The germline gives CDR1 SGHRS, CDR2 YFSETQ. V lost 1 base to trimming and J lost 4 bases; unmatched junction nucleotides: 10. In DNA form, the CDR3 reads TGCGCCAGCAGCTTGCCTCCGCTAGCGGGAGGAGGATACGAGCAGTACTTC. Protein sequence: CASSLPPLAGGGYEQYF.

The genes are TRBV20-1 and TRBJ2-3; the D gene is possibly TRBD2 (5 bases). Trimming removed 6 bases from V and 6 bases from J, with 10 bases in between. Germline V gives CDR1 DFQATT, CDR2 SNEGSKA (reference sequence). There are 11 residues in the CDR3. CDR3 sequence: CSAMRGDTQYF. CDR3 nucleotide sequence: TGCAGTGCCATGAGAGGGGATACGCAGTATTTT.

The chain uses TRBV29-1 and TRBJ2-7; 8 bases are a match to TRBD2. The CDR3 is 15 residues long. Per germline, CDR1 SQVTM and CDR2 ANQGSEA. J gave up 0 bases and V 1 base, and 5 bases lay outside the gene matches. The CDR3 region has the DNA TGCAGCGTTGAAGCGCCAGCGGGAGTCTCCTACGAGCAGTACTTC. Translating gives CSVEAPAGVSYEQYF.

The rearrangement links TRBV5-1 to TRBJ1-1; D is perhaps TRBD1 (5 bases). The CDR3 runs 14 residues. Germline V gene lookup returns CDR1 SGHRS and CDR2 YFSETQ. V dropped 5 bases and J dropped 8 bases, with 19 bases sitting between them. The CDR3, as DNA: TGCGCCAGCAGAGTGGATTTAGGGGCCGCGGAAGCTTTCTTT. This gives the protein CASRVDLGAAEAFF.

The chain recombines TRBV4-1 with TRBJ2-5, with D hard to call. The CDR3 runs to 17 residues. Germline CDR1 MGHRA, CDR2 YSYEKL. Trimming stripped 0 bases from V and 3 bases from J, with 17 bases between. The CDR3 nucleotides are TGCGCCAGCAGCCAAGATTATCTGATCGGGTATAAAGAGACCCAGTACTTC. Translation gives CASSQDYLIGYKETQYF.

The chain employs TRBV30 and TRBJ1-5; D may be TRBD1 (6 bases). The CDR3 runs to 14 residues. Germline loops: CDR1 GTSNPN, CDR2 SVGIG (reference sequence). The V gene lost 0 bases and the J gene lost 7 bases, with 13 bases spanning the gap. CDR3: CAWSVNRVKQPQHF. The CDR3, as DNA: TGTGCCTGGAGTGTTAACAGGGTGAAACAGCCCCAGCATTTT.

CDR3 sequence: CASNPDRASEAFF. The CDR3 coding sequence is TGTGCCAGCAACCCCGACAGGGCCTCTGAAGCTTTCTTT. The V gene is TRBV6-5, the J gene TRBJ1-1, with 7 bases fitting TRBD1. The CDR3 loop spans 13 amino acids. V shed 7 bases, J shed 6 bases, and the junction held 8 bases outside the gene matches. Germline V gene data show CDR1 as MNHEY and CDR2 as SVGAGI.

Here the CDR3 DNA reads TGTGCCAGCTCACCGAGCGGGAGGAGAGCCTACGAGCAGTACTTC. Protein: CASSPSGRRAYEQYF. The V gene is TRBV18, the J gene TRBJ2-7; 9 bases line up with TRBD2. The CDR3 has 15 amino acids. The ends lost 3 bases at V and 2 bases at J; junction bases unmatched: 5. Germline CDR1 and CDR2: KGHSH and LQKENI.